This entry lists 28 T cell receptor beta chains sequenced from one sample in a study of vaccination and CD4 T cells after COVID-19. No antigens are known for them. Treatment of the sample: approximately nine-day PBMC culture with coronavirus spike peptide pools or control peptides (ViraFEST assay). The assay that was used to sequence DNA from cultured CD4+ T cells was the Oncomine TCR Beta short-read assay. TCRdb passed the PCR reads through MiXCR, listing each CDR3 protein once. This repertoire shows 15,000 to 20,000 distinct CDR3 sequences, 45% to 55% found once; its top ten account for approximately 9%. The sequenced sample consisted of CD4+ T cells from blood, cultured in vitro. These TCRs come from a human donor who had recovered from COVID-19.

The gene calls are TRBV7-9 and TRBJ1-1; D is perhaps TRBD1 (5 bases). This CDR3 spans 14 amino acids. Trimming took off 3 bases at V and 1 base at J, with 9 bases between the two ends. The germline CDR1 and CDR2 sequences are SEHNR and FQNEAQ (reference sequence). The CDR3 DNA sequence: TGTGCCAGCAGCTTTAAGCAGGGGAACACTGAAGCTTTCTTT. Residues: CASSFKQGNTEAFF.

This clonotype was detected a few times. The genes are TRBV20-1 and TRBJ1-3; D gene unclear. The CDR3 sequence is 14 residues long. Germline V gene data show CDR1 as DFQATT and CDR2 as SNEGSKA (reference sequence). Trimming took off 0 bases at V and 6 bases at J, with 12 bases between the two ends. CDR3 DNA: TGCAGTGCTAGAGATAATGGCTACCAAAACACCATATATTTT. Its protein is CSARDNGYQNTIYF.

Only a few counts were recorded for this clonotype. V gene TRBV20-1 combines with J gene TRBJ2-3, with D uncertain. Germline V gene lookup returns CDR1 DFQATT and CDR2 SNEGSKA (reference sequence). Trimming cost V 0 bases and J 4 bases, with 5 bases left between them. CDR3 length: 12 residues. CDR3 sequence: CSAREGSDTQYF. Written as DNA, the CDR3 is TGCAGTGCTAGAGAAGGGTCAGATACGCAGTATTTT.

This clonotype occurred a few times. This chain links TRBV7-9 with TRBJ1-2; the match to TRBD1 covers 12 bases. Germline CDR1 SEHNR, CDR2 FQNEAQ (reference sequence). V dropped 1 base and J dropped 2; count of bases not matched to a gene: 5. The CDR3 runs 17 residues. CDR3: CASSLVTGQGANYGYTF. The CDR3 nucleotides are TGTGCCAGCAGCTTAGTTACGGGACAGGGGGCGAACTATGGCTACACCTTC.

This clonotype has only a few counts. The V gene is TRBV20-1, the J gene TRBJ2-1; 9 nucleotides match TRBD2. The length of the CDR3 is 15 residues. Germline V gives CDR1 DFQATT, CDR2 SNEGSKA (reference sequence). J lost 4 bases, V lost 1 base, and 5 bases had no gene match. The CDR3 DNA follows: TGCAGTGCTAGAGCTGCGGGAGGGCGGTACAATGAGCAGTTCTTC. Its translation: CSARAAGGRYNEQFF.

The chain is built from TRBV25-1 and TRBJ2-1; a weak D match, TRBD2 (5 bases). Trimming stripped 6 bases from V and 4 bases from J, with 22 bases between. Germline-derived CDR1 and CDR2 are MGHDK and SYGVNS. The CDR3 covers 17 residues. The CDR3 region is CASSPNVRGLVYNEQFF. The CDR3 DNA reads TGTGCCAGCAGCCCTAACGTCCGGGGATTGGTATACAATGAGCAGTTCTTC.

The chain uses TRBV11-2 and TRBJ1-2; possible D gene TRBD1, 6 bases. Germline V gene data show CDR1 as SGHAT and CDR2 as FQNNGV. The CDR3 loop spans 11 amino acids. V was pared by 3 bases and J by 7 bases, with 6 bases between. The CDR3 region is CASSFRGGYTF. CDR3 bases: TGTGCCAGCAGCTTCAGGGGTGGCTACACCTTC.

The rearrangement uses TRBV5-1 and TRBJ2-5; 8 bases align to TRBD1. The V gene's germline CDR1 is SGHRS and CDR2 YFSETQ. Trimming removed 0 bases from V and 4 bases from J; junction bases left unmatched: 14. CDR3 length equals 18 residues. The CDR3 reads CASSLGRGPGQGRETQYF. CDR3 DNA: TGCGCCAGCAGCTTGGGTCGGGGTCCTGGACAGGGACGAGAGACCCAGTACTTC. Complete variable domain (other parts from reference TRBV5-1 and TRBJ2-5): KAGVTQTPRYLIKTRGQQVTLSCSPISGHRSVSWYQQTPGQGLQFLFEYFSETQRNKGNFPGRFSGRQFSNSRSEMNVSTLELGDSALYLCASSLGRGPGQGRETQYFGPGTRLLVL.

This clonotype was counted only a few times. CDR3 residues: CSARWQGAANVLTF. The CDR3 bases are TGCAGTGCTAGGTGGCAGGGGGCGGCCAACGTCCTGACTTTC. V usage is TRBV20-1 and J usage is TRBJ2-6, with 8 bases identical to TRBD1. Germline CDR1 reads DFQATT; CDR2 reads SNEGSKA (reference sequence). Trimming removed 3 bases from V and 6 bases from J; junction bases left unmatched: 4. CDR3 length: 14 residues.

This chain joins TRBV7-2 and TRBJ1-1; D is ambiguous. V was clipped by 3 bases and J by 3 bases, with 11 bases between them. Germline V gene sequence: CDR1 SGHTA, CDR2 FQGNSA. This CDR3 has 14 residues. The CDR3 region is CASSLGNWDTEAFF. The CDR3 coding sequence is TGTGCCAGCAGCTTGGGGAATTGGGACACTGAAGCTTTCTTT.

This clonotype was found once. The genes are TRBV7-2 and TRBJ1-5; D gene unclear. CDR1 and CDR2 from the germline V gene are SGHTA and FQGNSA. This CDR3 has 14 residues. The V and J ends lost 1 base and 9 bases respectively, with 13 bases between them. CDR3 sequence: CASSLESVGRPQHF. Here the CDR3 DNA reads TGTGCCAGCAGCTTAGAATCGGTGGGTAGGCCCCAGCATTTT.

The chain has TRBV20-1 and TRBJ1-2; no reliable D call. V was pared by 0 bases and J by 4 bases, with 12 bases between. This CDR3 is built from 14 residues. The germline gives CDR1 DFQATT, CDR2 SNEGSKA (reference sequence). The CDR3 DNA reads TGCAGTGCTAGAGATATGGGAGGATCCTATGGCTACACCTTC. Translation gives CSARDMGGSYGYTF.

The rearrangement uses TRBV20-1 and TRBJ2-3; TRBD2 agrees at 8 bases. The CDR3 is 13 residues long. The junction had 7 bases not matched to a gene; V was cut back by 7 bases and J by 4 bases. Germline-derived CDR1 and CDR2 are DFQATT and SNEGSKA (reference sequence). This CDR3 is CSVRREVADTQYF. The CDR3 DNA is TGCAGTGTACGGCGGGAGGTAGCAGATACGCAGTATTTT.

The V call is TRBV14, the J call TRBJ1-2; 7 nucleotides align to TRBD1. The V gene's germline CDR1 is SGHDN and CDR2 FVKESK. V shed 6 bases and J 0 bases; nucleotides not matched to a gene: 1. The CDR3 contains 13 residues. In DNA, the CDR3 is TGTGCCAGCAGTACAGGGGCTAACTATGGCTACACCTTC. Translated: CASSTGANYGYTF.

The V gene is TRBV10-1, the J gene TRBJ1-1; 10 bases map to TRBD1. V lost 4 bases, J lost 10 bases, and 6 bases stayed unmatched. Per germline, CDR1 WNHNN and CDR2 SYGVQD (reference sequence). This CDR3 is 13 amino acids long. This CDR3 is CASSGGQGGRAFF. The DNA for the CDR3 is TGCGCCAGCAGTGGTGGACAGGGGGGTCGAGCTTTCTTT.

This clonotype was observed a handful of times. This chain uses TRBV7-7 with TRBJ2-3; D not certain. V was clipped by 3 bases and J by 0 bases, with 7 bases between them. There are 14 residues in the CDR3. Germline-derived CDR1 and CDR2 are SSHAT and FNYEAQ (reference sequence). In DNA form, the CDR3 reads TGTGCCAGCAGCTTCGACCTTAGCACAGATACGCAGTATTTT. This sequence encodes CASSFDLSTDTQYF.

J is TRBJ2-1 and V is TRBV11-3, with D perhaps matching TRBD1 or TRBD2 (6 bases each). V was clipped by 5 bases and J by 10 bases, with 15 bases between them. The CDR3 has 13 amino acids. CDR1 SGHNT and CDR2 YENEEA come from the germline V gene. This CDR3 is CASSRTGAIEQFF. CDR3 sequence (DNA): TGTGCCAGCAGCCGAACGGGGGCGATAGAGCAGTTCTTC.

The J gene is TRBJ1-2, the V gene TRBV10-3; 7 bases line up with TRBD1. Germline values: CDR1 ENHRY, CDR2 SYGVKD. The CDR3 is made up of 13 amino acids. V was clipped by 7 bases and J by 4 bases; unmatched bases: 6. Here the CDR3 DNA reads TGTGCCATCACCACGGGGGACAGCTATGGCTACACCTTC. Its translation: CAITTGDSYGYTF.

This clonotype has just a few counts. This chain joins TRBV15 and TRBJ1-4; no clear D gene. The V end was cut by 4 bases, the J end by 2 bases, with 8 bases between. Per germline, CDR1 LNHNV and CDR2 YYDKDF (reference sequence). There are 14 residues in the CDR3. This chain's CDR3 is CATSIGGTNEKLFF. For the CDR3, the DNA is TGTGCCACCAGCATCGGTGGGACTAATGAAAAACTGTTTTTT.

The V call is TRBV2, the J call TRBJ1-5, with a weak D call TRBD1 (5 bases). V lost 7 bases and J lost 4, with 8 bases in between. Germline-derived CDR1 and CDR2 are SNHLY and FYNNEI. The CDR3 runs 12 residues. For the CDR3, the DNA is TGTGCCAGCACAGCAGGGAATCAGCCCCAGCATTTT. Protein product: CASTAGNQPQHF.

The chain uses TRBV7-9 and TRBJ1-2; no definite D call. Looked up from germline, CDR1 is SEHNR and CDR2 is FQNEAQ (reference sequence). The CDR3 contains 15 residues. With 5 bases removed from V and 3 bases from J, the gap between germline ends came to 16 bases. Written as DNA, the CDR3 is TGTGCCAGCAGCCCGGGAGGGAGAGAGGACTATGGCTACACCTTC. Translating it yields CASSPGGREDYGYTF.

CDR3 in amino acids: CASSSRHLAGYEQYF. CDR3 sequence (DNA): TGTGCCAGCAGCTCCCGACACCTCGCGGGGTACGAGCAGTACTTC. This chain connects TRBV11-3 to TRBJ2-7, with a weak D call TRBD2 (6 bases). The CDR3 runs 15 residues. Per the germline V gene, CDR1 is SGHNT and CDR2 is YENEEA. V lost 4 bases and J 4 bases, leaving 17 bases between the germline ends.

V and J are TRBV20-1 and TRBJ2-7, with TRBD2 matching 13 bases. The trim removed 3 bases at V and 4 bases at J, leaving 0 bases unmatched. There are 13 residues in the CDR3. CDR1 is DFQATT and CDR2 is SNEGSKA in the germline V gene (reference sequence). CDR3 region: CSARGLAGYEQYF. CDR3 nucleotides: TGCAGTGCTAGGGGACTAGCGGGGTACGAGCAGTACTTC.

The chain recombines TRBV4-2 with TRBJ2-6; D unresolved. From germline, CDR1 is LGHNA and CDR2 YNFKEQ. V was clipped by 1 base and J by 2 bases, with 6 bases between them. CDR3 length: 15 amino acids. Written as DNA, the CDR3 is TGTGCCAGCAGCCAAGGCGATGCTGGGGCCAACGTCCTGACTTTC. As protein: CASSQGDAGANVLTF.

The chain recombines TRBV5-1 with TRBJ2-1; 8 nucleotides line up with TRBD2. This CDR3 region has 15 residues. The ends lost 3 bases at V and 5 bases at J; junction bases unmatched: 7. CDR1 and CDR2 (germline): SGHRS, YFSETQ. This CDR3 is CASSSRPGGDNEQFF. CDR3 bases: TGCGCCAGCAGCTCTCGACCCGGGGGGGACAATGAGCAGTTCTTC.

This chain joins TRBV5-5 and TRBJ2-3; 8 positions agree with TRBD1. J lost 5 bases, V lost 4 bases, and 15 bases had no gene match. Germline V gene data show CDR1 as SGHKS and CDR2 as YYEKEE (reference sequence). The CDR3 totals 17 residues. CDR3 region: CASSPRQGRAWEDTQYF. The CDR3 region has the DNA TGTGCCAGCAGCCCAAGACAGGGGAGAGCATGGGAAGATACGCAGTATTTT.

This sequence joins TRBV6-2 or TRBV6-3 and TRBJ2-2; TRBD1 or TRBD2 may be the D gene (6 bases each). CDR3 length: 16 residues. Trimming removed 3 bases at V and 4 bases at J, with 15 bases between. Germline values: CDR1 MNHEY, CDR2 SVGEGT. This CDR3 reads CASSYFPRGVTGELFF. The CDR3 nucleotides are TGTGCCAGCAGTTATTTCCCTAGGGGGGTCACCGGGGAGCTGTTTTTT.

The chain recombines TRBV10-3 with TRBJ1-6, with 8 bases that match TRBD1. CDR1 and CDR2 (germline): ENHRY, SYGVKD. The CDR3 runs 12 residues. Unmatched junction bases numbered 4, after V lost 11 bases and J lost 7 bases. The CDR3 sequence is CASRQGNSPLHF. For the CDR3, the DNA is TGTGCCTCCCGACAGGGGAATTCACCCCTCCACTTT.